The 21 T cell receptor beta chains below all came from one sample that was sequenced in a study of Graves' ophthalmopathy and Graves' hyperthyroidism. RNA served as the template for amplifying TCR beta CDR3 regions. HTBI primers served in a first-round RT-PCR, which a second-round multiplex PCR followed. TCRdb processed the multiplex PCR reads anew with MiXCR; each CDR3 protein has one entry. The sample records approximately 460,000 distinct CDR3 sequences, roughly 14% being singletons. The sample comprised blood. These TCRs come from a woman aged 30 to 39 with Graves' ophthalmopathy.

V is TRBV29-1 and J is TRBJ2-7; D remains ambiguous. Germline values: CDR1 SQVTM, CDR2 ANQGSEA. Trimming took off 6 bases at V and 0 bases at J, with 9 bases between the two ends. There are 12 residues in the CDR3. As DNA, the CDR3 is TGCAGCGTCCTCTACAACTCCTACGAGCAGTACTTC. This gives the protein CSVLYNSYEQYF.

This clonotype was seen ten or more times. The chain carries TRBV6-1 and TRBJ1-6, with D possibly matching TRBD1 (5 bases). The germline gives CDR1 MNHNS, CDR2 SASEGT. The CDR3 runs 14 residues. V was pared by 10 bases and J by 9 bases, with 19 bases between. The CDR3 bases are TGTGCCACCACTCGGGCGGGGCTGGGTTCACCCCTCCACTTT. It codes for CATTRAGLGSPLHF.

This clonotype showed up many times. The chain carries TRBV20-1 and TRBJ2-7; D may be TRBD2 (6 bases). Germline loops: CDR1 DFQATT, CDR2 SNEGSKA (reference sequence). CDR3 length equals 13 residues. Trimming took 5 bases from V and 2 from J, leaving 13 bases between them. The CDR3 protein is CSAPSARTYEQYF. Written as DNA, the CDR3 is TGCAGTGCTCCTAGCGCGCGAACCTACGAGCAGTACTTC.

This clonotype was picked up many times. The chain combines TRBV12-3 or TRBV12-4 with TRBJ2-7; 9 bases match TRBD1. Trimming cost V 6 bases and J 0 bases; bases outside gene matches: 3. The CDR3 has 14 amino acids. CDR3 nucleotide sequence: TGTGCCAGCAGATCGGGACAGGGCTCCTACGAGCAGTACTTC. It encodes CASRSGQGSYEQYF.

This clonotype was counted only a few times. This rearrangement joins TRBV4-1 to TRBJ1-1, with D possibly being TRBD1 (5 bases). This CDR3 has 15 residues. The V gene lost 4 bases and the J gene lost 5 bases, with 17 bases spanning the gap. Germline V CDR1 and CDR2: MGHRA, YSYEKL. For the CDR3, the DNA is TGCGCCAGCAGCCCAGCGACAGAGAAACTGACTGAAGCTTTCTTT. Translation gives CASSPATEKLTEAFF.

This clonotype was seen ten or more times. The V and J genes are TRBV6-1 and TRBJ2-7, with no clear D. The CDR3 spans 12 residues. Trimming removed 6 bases from V and 6 bases from J, with 12 bases in between. In germline, CDR1 is MNHNS, CDR2 SASEGT. The CDR3 reads CASRTLAPEQYF. The DNA of the CDR3 is TGTGCCAGCAGAACACTCGCTCCCGAGCAGTACTTC.

The rearrangement links TRBV30 to TRBJ2-7; TRBD2 aligns across 11 bases. The CDR3 sequence is 12 residues long. Germline V gives CDR1 GTSNPN, CDR2 SVGIG (reference sequence). The ends lost 5 bases at V and 3 bases at J; junction bases unmatched: 0. CDR3 DNA sequence: TGTGCCTGGGGGACTAGCGGCTACGAGCAGTACTTC. It specifies CAWGTSGYEQYF.

This clonotype occurred many times. The gene calls are TRBV6-5 and TRBJ1-5; D remains unclear. The CDR3 covers 14 residues. The germline V and J ends were trimmed by 6 bases and 0 bases, with 9 bases remaining between them. In germline, CDR1 is MNHEY, CDR2 SVGAGI. The CDR3 region is CASSLSYSNQPQHF. The CDR3 DNA sequence: TGTGCCAGCAGCCTCAGCTATAGCAATCAGCCCCAGCATTTT.

This clonotype was recorded at least ten times. The rearrangement uses TRBV18 and TRBJ1-1; TRBD1 might be the D (6 bases). CDR1 KGHSH and CDR2 LQKENI come from the germline V gene. The CDR3 runs to 16 residues. V lost 6 bases to trimming and J lost 4 bases, with 21 bases between them. The CDR3: CASSPLQGKRSTEAFF. The CDR3, as DNA: TGTGCCAGCTCCCCCCTCCAGGGGAAAAGAAGCACTGAAGCTTTCTTT.

This clonotype was detected ten times or more. This rearrangement joins TRBV28 to TRBJ1-2; D uncertain. The length of the CDR3 is 16 residues. Germline values: CDR1 MDHEN, CDR2 SYDVKM. V gave up 4 bases and J gave up 3 bases, with 18 bases separating them. CDR3 sequence (DNA): TGTGCCAGCAGTTCCCCCCCTGGGAGGATTGACTATGGCTACACCTTC. Protein sequence: CASSSPPGRIDYGYTF.

The chain employs TRBV18 and TRBJ2-7; no clear D gene. In germline, CDR1 is KGHSH, CDR2 LQKENI. Trimming shortened V by 0 bases and J by 6 bases, and 9 bases separated the two germline ends. The CDR3 is 13 amino acids. The CDR3 loop is CASSPPTVLEQYF. The DNA for the CDR3 is TGTGCCAGCTCACCACCAACCGTGCTCGAGCAGTACTTC. The variable domain in full, with the rest retrieved from reference TRBV18 and TRBJ2-7, is NAGVMQNPRHLVRRRGQEARLRCSPMKGHSHVYWYRQLPEEGLKFMVYLQKENIIDESGMPKERFSAEFPKEGPSILRIQQVVRGDSAAYFCASSPPTVLEQYFGPGTRLTVT.

The rearrangement links TRBV13 to TRBJ1-1; 7 positions match TRBD1. The CDR3 totals 15 residues. Germline CDR1 and CDR2: PRHDT and FYEKMQ (reference sequence). With V trimmed by 1 base and J by 5 bases, 7 bases remained unmatched. CDR3 in DNA: TGTGCCAGCAGCTTAGTTCAGGGGGATTTTACTGAAGCTTTCTTT. Its translation is CASSLVQGDFTEAFF.

In this sample, this clonotype turned up many times. J is TRBJ2-7 and V is TRBV2, with 9 bases fitting TRBD1. Trimming at V came to 6 bases and at J to 4 bases, leaving 10 bases not matched to a gene. Germline V lookup: CDR1 SNHLY, CDR2 FYNNEI. The CDR3 runs to 15 residues. The CDR3 DNA reads as TGTGCCAGCAGCGCCCCGGGACAGGGTTTTTACGAGCAGTACTTC. Translated: CASSAPGQGFYEQYF.

In its sample, this clonotype was seen many times. This chain links TRBV6-5 with TRBJ2-7; 7 bases are shared with TRBD2. Looked up from germline, CDR1 is MNHEY and CDR2 is SVGAGI. The CDR3 contains 16 residues. After removal of 0 bases from V and 0 bases from J, the junction contained 5 bases not matched to a gene. CDR3 residues: CASSYSRTSNSYEQYF. CDR3 nucleotides: TGTGCCAGCAGTTACTCGCGGACTAGTAACTCCTACGAGCAGTACTTC.

The table lists this clonotype with many counts. The V call is TRBV20-1, the J call TRBJ2-7, with TRBD2 matching over 9 bases. Germline lookup yields CDR1 DFQATT and CDR2 SNEGSKA (reference sequence). After removal of 4 bases from V and 0 bases from J, the junction contained 7 bases not matched to a gene. This CDR3 has 15 amino acids. The CDR3 loop is CSANLAGRNSYEQYF. CDR3 DNA: TGCAGTGCTAATCTAGCGGGGCGCAACTCCTACGAGCAGTACTTC.

This clonotype appeared many times. This rearrangement joins TRBV6-5 to TRBJ1-5; D call uncertain. The CDR3 covers 14 residues. V lost 0 bases and J 7 bases, leaving 10 bases between the germline ends. Germline CDR1 reads MNHEY; CDR2 reads SVGAGI. In nucleotides, the CDR3 is TGTGCCAGCAGTTACTCAGGAGAGCTCCAGCCCCAGCATTTT. The encoded protein is CASSYSGELQPQHF.

The gene calls are TRBV12-3 or TRBV12-4 and TRBJ1-1; 10 bases agree with TRBD1. This CDR3 contains 15 residues. V lost 4 bases to trimming and J lost 5 bases; unmatched junction nucleotides: 7. The CDR3 region is CASSYGTGVETEAFF. The CDR3 DNA is TGTGCCAGCAGTTATGGGACAGGGGTGGAAACTGAAGCTTTCTTT.

This clonotype was seen many times. This chain connects TRBV20-1 to TRBJ1-2; a weak D match, TRBD1 (5 bases). V was shortened by 0 bases and J by 4 bases, with 12 bases between the two germline ends. The length of the CDR3 is 14 residues. The germline gives CDR1 DFQATT, CDR2 SNEGSKA (reference sequence). CDR3 nucleotide sequence: TGCAGTGCTAGAGAGAAAAGAGGGGTCTATGGCTACACCTTC. Protein: CSAREKRGVYGYTF.

The chain uses TRBV12-3 or TRBV12-4 and TRBJ2-2, with 7 bases matching TRBD1. CDR3 length equals 14 residues. The ends lost 7 bases at V and 3 bases at J; junction bases unmatched: 5. The CDR3 spells CASKDRADTGELFF. CDR3 nucleotide sequence: TGTGCCAGCAAAGACAGGGCGGACACCGGGGAGCTGTTTTTT.

This clonotype was observed a handful of times. The chain recombines TRBV2 with TRBJ1-5; D perhaps matches TRBD1 (5 bases). Per the germline V gene, CDR1 is SNHLY and CDR2 is FYNNEI. The CDR3 covers 15 residues. V was cut by 5 bases and J by 5 bases, with 16 bases left in between. The CDR3 sequence: CASSPPGPKDQPQHF. CDR3 sequence (DNA): TGTGCCAGCAGTCCCCCGGGACCTAAGGATCAGCCCCAGCATTTT.

This clonotype showed up many times. The junction departs from the called germline gene at one end, perhaps through a read error. V and J are TRBV12-3 or TRBV12-4 and TRBJ2-7, with D unresolved. The CDR3 runs 11 residues. The CDR3 DNA is TGTGCCAGCAGTTTAGGTGGTAGTGAAGTCTTC. This sequence encodes CASSLGGSEVF.